This paragraph covers one TCR beta chain sequence. Antigen: not known. This sample was taken from a study of CD8 T cells in ankylosing spondylitis. The study, taken as a whole, reports: The study looked at matched synovial fluid samples from ankylosing spondylitis patients. Disease-linked clones were reported to be significantly enriched there. Typical of ankylosing spondylitis blood, it appeared, was a TCR beta motif of roughly eight highly homologous variants. Clones linked to disease, bearing a CD8+ phenotype, were relatively rare in peripheral blood.

This CDR3 contains 17 residues. Germline lookup yields CDR1 LGHNA and CDR2 YNFKEQ. The V gene lost 4 bases and the J gene lost 9 bases, with 25 bases spanning the gap. TCRdb analysed the 5' RACE reads with MiXCR anew, one entry per CDR3 protein. The data show some 150,000 distinct CDR3 sequences, 40% to 50% seen once. The genes are TRBV4-2 and TRBJ2-1, with a weak D call TRBD2 (6 bases). The sample comprised synovial fluid, either unsorted or a sorted T cell fraction (not recorded which). The TCR was taken from a male donor with ankylosing spondylitis. The CDR3 is CASSPTPYVGGAGEQFF. The CDR3 bases are TGTGCCAGCAGCCCGACTCCTTATGTGGGAGGCGCGGGTGAGCAGTTCTTC.